Described below is a single T cell receptor beta chain sequence and its context. The target antigen is unknown. The conserved closing phenylalanine or tryptophan is absent in this CDR3, likely reflecting a read error. It is unclear where the CDR3 begins or ends on the DNA, so no DNA is shown, and the CDR3 is as TCRdb lists it. Selection for sequencing was limited to patients who had shown CD8+CD57+ cell expansion by flow cytometry. Every patient presented with severe acquired aplastic anemia. Ends included, the CDR3 has 13 residues. From germline, CDR1 is SGHVS and CDR2 FQNEAQ. The data are from a study of CD8+CD57+ T cells in acquired aplastic anemia. At the level of the study: DNA recovered from sorted CD4+ and CD8+ cells had a mean of approximately 3.2 ug.

Investigators profiled TCR beta VDJ and CDR3 from genomic DNA template. MiXCR was run by TCRdb on the reads, yielding one entry per CDR3 protein. The sample consists of around 250,000 distinct CDR3 sequences, about 80% of them appearing once. General observations from the study: A significant difference in CD8+ Simpson's diversity between patients and controls was not found. Patients and controls shared roughly 30 CD8+ CDR3 sequences, which appeared highly expressed in patients and within their immunodominant clones.

The chain links TRBV7-8 to TRBJ1-1. The clonotype comes from a human donor with aplastic anemia. The sequenced material came from sorted CD4+, CD8+, or CD8+CD57+ T cells (not recorded which) from PBMCs. The CDR3 loop is CASSFGRVAKADL.